The subject of this entry is one TCR beta chain. What antigen it recognizes has not been identified. Per-nucleotide qualities are absent, and no much larger clonotype sits a single base away. The CDR3 runs 13 residues from the cysteine to the phenylalanine. Here the CDR3 DNA is all that survives: 39 bases in frame from base 1. CDR1 and CDR2, per the germline V gene, are SQVTM and ANQGSEA. V and J are truncated by 5 bases and 4 bases respectively, leaving an intervening sequence of 14 bases. This record belongs to a study of CD8 T cells in Susac syndrome (dated by TCRdb to the late 2010s). About the full investigation: Whether CD8+ T cell activation and differentiation in Susac syndrome was antigen driven was tested using repertoire sequencing.

RNA was extracted with the RNeasy kit and about 0.5 to 1 ug was reverse transcribed using random hexamers. The immunoSEQ multiplex PCR assay, covering 54 Vbeta and 13 Jbeta segments, was used to amplify TCR beta CDR3 regions. To correct PCR amplification bias, a synthetic template baseline was used for both primer optimization and computational correction. Per the source publication's procedure: Only productive sequences were kept, with reads annotated to V, D and J genes according to IMGT and analyzed in immunoSEQ Analyzer. Clonality was computed as one minus Shannon entropy normalized by log2 of the number of productive unique sequences. Public and private clones were assessed among the 100 most prevalent clones of each patient and control. A clone was defined as Susac-specific if it was absent from the healthy and MS cohorts, from around 960 published viral clones and from other ImmuneACCESS disease sequences. TCRdb applied fastp at Q25 and MiXCR to the public reads, then kept only in-frame beta chains. Duplicate CDR3 protein sequences are folded into a single record with the most common DNA and genes. The V and J calls here are based on TCRdb, not the publication. The sample yields roughly 330,000 distinct CDR3 sequences; roughly 94% were counted once. The ten largest clones add up to about 0.07% of the sample.

Peripheral blood CD8+ and CD4+ T cells from healthy donors, Susac syndrome patients and multiple sclerosis patients were profiled using high-throughput TCR beta sequencing. The multiple sclerosis controls were treatment-naive patients who had stable or active relapsing-remitting disease and met the revised McDonald criteria. Bulk CD8+ and CD4+ T cells were purified magnetically by negative isolation, whereas CD8+ TEMRA cells were enriched by FACS. Blood was collected in EDTA tubes and processed within 24 hours, with PBMCs isolated through density gradient centrifugation. PBMCs intended for TCR sequencing were frozen in liquid nitrogen and were later thawed in a 37 degrees C water bath. Purity of sorted or isolated CD4+, CD8+ and CD8+ TEMRA cells was at least 90%. The paper as a whole reports these results and caveats: The number of individuals in the TCR sequencing and HLA analysis was acknowledged as relatively small.

The receptor was derived from a human donor with multiple sclerosis. The sequenced material came from CD4+ T cells from PBMCs. Recombination connected TRBV29-1 to TRBJ1-1, with an unclear D gene assignment. CDR3 reads: CSVSLRLATEAFF. The sequence in DNA is TGCAGCGTTTCATTAAGGTTAGCCACTGAAGCTTTCTTT.